The rows below give T cell receptor beta chains drawn from one sample of a study of CD8 T cells in ankylosing spondylitis. Via MiXCR, TCRdb re-called the 5' RACE reads, giving one row per CDR3 protein. The sample contains around 210,000 distinct CDR3 sequences, 7% to 10% of which appear only once. Specimen: blood, either unsorted or a sorted T cell fraction (not recorded which). These receptors were obtained from a female donor with ankylosing spondylitis or in good health (not recorded which). CDR3s include the opening cysteine and the closing phenylalanine or tryptophan. Each record gives: D gene, clone size, CDR3 length, J gene, V gene, CDR3 DNA, CDR3 protein. A D gene is named only where the DNA matches it firmly. For some rows the clone size is stated as once, few or many, or as a class when expanded; others skip it.

TRBD1,many,14,TRBJ2-7,TRBV5-1,TGCGCCAGCAAGGGGACAGGGGACCTTTACGAGCAGTACTTC,CASKGTGDLYEQYF
TRBD2,many,15,TRBJ2-7,TRBV9,TGTGCCAGCAGCGTAGAAGGCGGGAGCTCCTACGAGCAGTACTTC,CASSVEGGSSYEQYF
TRBD1,many,11,TRBJ1-1,TRBV27,TGTGCCAGCGGTAGACAGGGATCCGCTTTCTTT,CASGRQGSAFF
NA,many,15,TRBJ1-1,TRBV7-2,TGTGCCAGCAGCTTAAGTCAAGGCCTTTTCACTGAAGCTTTCTTT,CASSLSQGLFTEAFF
NA,many,14,TRBJ2-1,TRBV4-3,TGCGCCAGCAGCCAAGATCGGAGGGACAATGAGCAGTTCTTC,CASSQDRRDNEQFF
TRBD2,many,15,TRBJ2-1,TRBV20-1,TGCAGTGCTAGAACGGGGGTGACTAGCGGGGATGAGCAGTTCTTC,CSARTGVTSGDEQFF
TRBD1,many,13,TRBJ1-2,TRBV20-1,TGCAGTGCCTCGACAGGGGCTAACTATGGCTACACCTTC,CSASTGANYGYTF
NA,many,13,TRBJ2-2,TRBV4-3,TGCGCCAGCAGCCTAGGCCGGACCGGGGAGCTGTTTTTT,CASSLGRTGELFF
TRBD1,many,14,TRBJ2-7,TRBV20-1,TGCAGTGCTAGGGGACAGCCGAACTCCTACGAGCAGTACTTC,CSARGQPNSYEQYF
TRBD1,many,14,TRBJ1-3,TRBV7-9,TGTGCCAGCAGTTCAGGGGGCTCTGGAAACACCATATATTTT,CASSSGGSGNTIYF
NA,many,14,TRBJ1-1,TRBV20-1,TGCAGTGCTAGAGATGTCCTTTTAGGGCCTGAAGCTTTCTTT,CSARDVLLGPEAFF
TRBD1,NA,14,TRBJ2-7,TRBV7-9,TGTGCCAGCAGCTCCCGGGACAGGGGGCCCGAGCAGTACTTC,CASSSRDRGPEQYF
NA,many,17,TRBJ2-6,TRBV12-3/TRBV12-4,TGTGCCAGCAGTCTCTTACCCAGCTCCTCTGGGGCCAACGTCCTGACTTTC,CASSLLPSSSGANVLTF